The entry that follows covers one TCR beta chain sequence. The data were obtained in a study of blood T cell repertoires in COVID-19. Data came from immunoSEQ multiplex PCR; TCRdb stores just in-frame clones and leaves some out. In the table there are some 270,000 clones, 84% of which are singletons. Per the germline V gene, CDR1 is SGHNT and CDR2 is YYREEE (reference sequence). The CDR3 contains 18 residues. V was pared by 4 bases and J by 0 bases, with 14 bases of the junction left unmatched. Sequenced input: peripheral blood. The chain has TRBV5-4 and TRBJ2-3, with TRBD2 matching over 7 bases. This receptor was taken from a woman in her 40s who had recovered from COVID-19. The CDR3 DNA sequence: TGTGCCAGCAGCCTTGGGACTACTAGCGTTACTAGCACAGATACGCAGTATTTT. It codes for CASSLGTTSVTSTDTQYF.